The T cell receptor (beta chain) under discussion was sequenced for a study of cytomegalovirus exposure and HLA in healthy donors. As for the study in general: The use of the same platform for the approximately 110 validation repertoires and the 550 to 850 first-cohort repertoires was reported by a later analysis.

The table lists this clone with a count of one. Antigen unknown. Study-wide results and caveats: Clusters of TCRs from the first cohort tended to co-occur in the 130 or so validation repertoires (as a later analysis found).

V lost 2 bases and J lost 3; bases outside the gene matches: 4. Germline V gives CDR1 GTSNPN, CDR2 SVGIG (reference sequence). This CDR3 comprises 14 residues. Profiling relied on immunoSEQ multiplex PCR, and the TCRdb table lists in-frame clones only, not all of them. The sample has about 120,000 clones; 85% to 90% are singletons. The material sequenced was PBMCs. The clonotype comes from a woman aged 25 to 39 in good health and CMV-seropositive. The genes are TRBV30 and TRBJ2-1; 7 bases fit TRBD2. DNA for the CDR3: TGTGCCTGGAGTCTAGCGGAGATCTACAATGAGCAGTTCTTC. It translates to CAWSLAEIYNEQFF.